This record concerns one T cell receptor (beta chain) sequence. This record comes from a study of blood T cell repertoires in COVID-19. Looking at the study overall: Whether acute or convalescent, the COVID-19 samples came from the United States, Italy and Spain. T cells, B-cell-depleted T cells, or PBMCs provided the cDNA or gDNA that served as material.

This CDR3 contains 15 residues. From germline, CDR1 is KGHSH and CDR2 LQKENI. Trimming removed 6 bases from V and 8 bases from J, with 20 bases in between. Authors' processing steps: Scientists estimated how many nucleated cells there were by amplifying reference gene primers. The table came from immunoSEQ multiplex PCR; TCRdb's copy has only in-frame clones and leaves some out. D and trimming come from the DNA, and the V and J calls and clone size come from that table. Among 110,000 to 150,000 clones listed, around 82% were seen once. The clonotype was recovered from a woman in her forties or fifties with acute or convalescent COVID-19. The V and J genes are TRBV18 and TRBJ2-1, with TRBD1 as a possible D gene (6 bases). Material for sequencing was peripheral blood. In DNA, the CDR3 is TGTGCCAGCTCCCGGACAGAACTGATGGGCCATGAGCAGTTCTTC. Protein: CASSRTELMGHEQFF.